This T cell receptor beta chain was recovered during a study of shared clonotypes between healthy human individuals. General study results and limits: Shared clonotypes across all four donors exceeded non-shared ones in generation probability.

Between the trimmed V and J ends, which lost 2 bases and 7 bases, there was a span of 17 bases. Germline loops: CDR1 MNHEY, CDR2 SMNVEV (reference sequence). The CDR3 is 15 amino acids. Naive CD8 cells were CD45RO-negative, positively selected for CCR7, excluding terminally differentiated effector memory CD45RA+ cells. Each PCR replicate from the sorted subsets contained 200 to 250 ng DNA, which is about 31,000 T cell genomes. Assay used: immunoSEQ multiplex PCR; TCRdb lists only in-frame clones, some missing. The table lists about 2.1 million clones, 90% to 95% of them singletons. Notes on this clone: Its antigen is currently unknown.

The sample was naive CD8+ T cells from PBMCs. The chain has TRBV27 and TRBJ1-1; a weak D match, TRBD1 (5 bases). The origin of this receptor is a man aged 18 to 30 in good health. Some clones in this sample may be carry-over from other donors' samples. The CDR3, as DNA: TGTGCCAGCAGTTTAGGGGCAGGTTACCCTCTTGAAGCTTTCTTT. Its protein is CASSLGAGYPLEAFF.